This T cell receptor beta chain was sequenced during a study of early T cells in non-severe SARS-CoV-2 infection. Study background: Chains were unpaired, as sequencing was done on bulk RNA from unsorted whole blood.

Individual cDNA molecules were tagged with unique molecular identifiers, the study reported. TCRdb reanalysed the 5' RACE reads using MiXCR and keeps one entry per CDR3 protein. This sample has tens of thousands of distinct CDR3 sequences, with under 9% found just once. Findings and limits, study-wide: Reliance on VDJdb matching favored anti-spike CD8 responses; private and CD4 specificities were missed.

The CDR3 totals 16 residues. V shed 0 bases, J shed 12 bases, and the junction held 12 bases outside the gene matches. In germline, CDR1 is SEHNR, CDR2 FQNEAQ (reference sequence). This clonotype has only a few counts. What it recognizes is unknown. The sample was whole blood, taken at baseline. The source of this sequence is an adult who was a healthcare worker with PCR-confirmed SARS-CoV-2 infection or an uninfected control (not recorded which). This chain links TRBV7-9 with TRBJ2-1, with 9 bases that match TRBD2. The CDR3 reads CASSLAQGLAARGQFF. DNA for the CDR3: TGTGCCAGCAGCTTAGCGCAGGGACTAGCTGCCAGAGGGCAGTTCTTC. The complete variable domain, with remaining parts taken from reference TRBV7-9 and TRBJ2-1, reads DTGVSQNPRHKITKRGQNVTFRCDPISEHNRLYWYRQTLGQGPEFLTYFQNEAQLEKSRLLSDRFSAERPKGSFSTLEIQRTEQGDSAMYLCASSLAQGLAARGQFFGPGTRLTVL.